One TCR beta chain is described in this entry. The sample belongs to a study of blood T cell repertoires in COVID-19. The protocol was immunoSEQ multiplex PCR, while the TCRdb copy is restricted to in-frame clones and leaves out a portion. The data show around 230,000 clones, 86% seen once. Germline-derived CDR1 and CDR2 are SGHTS and YDEGEE. The CDR3 extends over 11 amino acids. The V and J ends lost 4 bases and 3 bases respectively, with 5 bases between them. The TCR comes from a man aged 50 to 59 with COVID-19, enrolled during active disease. V usage is TRBV5-8 and J usage is TRBJ2-7; D not certain. Sequencing used peripheral blood. DNA of the CDR3: TGTGCCAGCAGCCCCCTCTACGAGCAGTACTTC. Protein sequence: CASSPLYEQYF.